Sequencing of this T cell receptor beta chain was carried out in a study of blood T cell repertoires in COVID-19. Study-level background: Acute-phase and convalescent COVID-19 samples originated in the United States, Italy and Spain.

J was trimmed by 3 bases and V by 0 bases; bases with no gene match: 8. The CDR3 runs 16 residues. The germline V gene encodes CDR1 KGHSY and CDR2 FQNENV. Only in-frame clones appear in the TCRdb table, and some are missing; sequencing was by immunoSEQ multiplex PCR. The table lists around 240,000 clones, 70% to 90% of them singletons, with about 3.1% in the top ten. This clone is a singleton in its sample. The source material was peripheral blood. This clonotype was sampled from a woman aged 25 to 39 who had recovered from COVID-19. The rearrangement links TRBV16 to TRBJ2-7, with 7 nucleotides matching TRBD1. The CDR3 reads CASSQSTGTALYEQYF. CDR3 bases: TGTGCCAGCAGCCAATCGACCGGGACAGCTCTCTACGAGCAGTACTTC. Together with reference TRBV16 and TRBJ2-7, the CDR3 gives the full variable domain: GEEVAQTPKHLVRGEGQKAKLYCAPIKGHSYVFWYQQVLKNEFKFLISFQNENVFDETGMPKERFSAKCLPNSPCSLEIQATKLEDSAVYFCASSQSTGTALYEQYFGPGTRLTVT.